One and the same sample provided the 27 T cell receptor beta chains below, sequenced in a study of CD8 T cells in Susac syndrome. RNA amounts of roughly 0.45 to 1 ug underwent reverse transcription with random hexamers. TCRdb passed the immunoSEQ multiplex PCR reads through MiXCR, listing each CDR3 protein once. The sample gives about 85,000 distinct CDR3 sequences, around 93% of which show up once; about 0.45% is in the top ten. Material: CD8+ T cells from PBMCs. The receptors here all came from a human donor with Susac syndrome.

This chain joins TRBV6-2 or TRBV6-3 and TRBJ2-7; D ambiguous. The V end was cut by 5 bases, the J end by 4 bases, with 15 bases between. CDR3 length: 14 amino acids. Germline values: CDR1 MNHEY, CDR2 SVGEGT. CDR3 sequence: CASSPSSELYEQYF. In DNA, the CDR3 is TGTGCCAGCAGTCCCTCCAGCGAACTTTACGAGCAGTACTTC.

This chain links TRBV7-2 with TRBJ2-1, with a possible D match to TRBD1 (5 bases). The germline gives CDR1 SGHTA, CDR2 FQGNSA. CDR3 size: 16 residues. V lost 5 bases and J lost 0, with 14 bases in between. CDR3 bases: TGTGCCAGCAGCCTGCAGGGTGAAAGCTCCTACAATGAGCAGTTCTTC. Protein product: CASSLQGESSYNEQFF.

This sequence joins TRBV29-1 and TRBJ2-7; 13 bases align to TRBD2. The length of the CDR3 is 13 residues. In germline, CDR1 is SQVTM, CDR2 ANQGSEA. V lost 5 bases and J lost 4; bases outside the gene matches: 2. The CDR3 region has the DNA TGCAGCGTTCTGACTAGCGGGAGGTACGAGCAGTACTTC. This codes for CSVLTSGRYEQYF.

The rearrangement joins TRBV30 to TRBJ2-3; D remains unclear. The germline V gene has CDR1 GTSNPN and CDR2 SVGIG (reference sequence). CDR3 length: 13 residues. Trimming cost V 8 bases and J 4 bases, with 16 bases left between them. The CDR3: CALLGVAADTQYF. The CDR3 nucleotides read TGTGCCCTACTCGGAGTAGCAGCAGATACGCAGTATTTT.

The J gene is TRBJ2-7, the V gene TRBV4-1; D could derive from TRBD1 or TRBD2 (5 bases each). Per the germline V gene, CDR1 is MGHRA and CDR2 is YSYEKL. CDR3 length equals 15 residues. The V end lost 0 bases, the J end lost 2 bases, and 11 bases lay between the germline ends. The chain's CDR3 is CASSQEVRGPYEQYF. The CDR3 DNA is TGCGCCAGCAGCCAAGAGGTACGGGGACCCTACGAGCAGTACTTC.

This chain connects TRBV18 to TRBJ2-3; TRBD2 matches at 10 bases. CDR3 length: 17 amino acids. The V gene end was trimmed by 0 bases and the J gene end by 6 bases; junction bases not matched to a gene: 9. Germline CDR1 KGHSH, CDR2 LQKENI. The CDR3: CASSPPFLAGVDDTQYF. As DNA, the CDR3 is TGTGCCAGCTCACCACCGTTTCTAGCGGGAGTGGACGATACGCAGTATTTT.

The rearrangement links TRBV24-1 to TRBJ2-1; TRBD2 is a possible D gene (5 bases). The germline gives CDR1 KGHDR, CDR2 SFDVKD. V shed 5 bases and J shed 2 bases, with 6 bases lying between them. The CDR3 is made up of 13 amino acids. CDR3 in amino acids: CATSAGTYNEQFF. Written as DNA, the CDR3 is TGTGCCACCAGTGCCGGGACCTACAATGAGCAGTTCTTC.

V and J are TRBV4-2 and TRBJ2-1; 11 bases fit TRBD2. The ends lost 1 base at V and 10 bases at J; junction bases unmatched: 6. The CDR3 length is 15 residues. Germline values: CDR1 LGHNA, CDR2 YNFKEQ. The CDR3 DNA reads TGTGCCAGCAGCCAAGCGCCGGGACTAGCGGCCGAGCAGTTCTTC. Encoded protein: CASSQAPGLAAEQFF.

This clonotype was observed a single time. The chain joins TRBV5-1 to TRBJ2-2; D is ambiguous. Germline assignment: CDR1 SGHRS and CDR2 YFSETQ. The V and J ends lost 7 bases and 4 bases respectively, with 8 bases between them. The CDR3 is 12 amino acids. CDR3 amino acids: CASRALTGELFF. The DNA of the CDR3 is TGCGCCAGCCGGGCTCTCACCGGGGAGCTGTTTTTT.

This clonotype was seen a single time. J is TRBJ2-1 and V is TRBV12-3 or TRBV12-4; D is possibly TRBD1 (6 bases). Trimming cost V 6 bases and J 7 bases, with 13 bases left between them. The CDR3 runs 13 residues. CDR3 protein: CASSLPGVNEQFF. Here the CDR3 DNA reads TGTGCCAGCAGCTTGCCAGGGGTTAATGAGCAGTTCTTC.

The chain combines TRBV12-3 or TRBV12-4 with TRBJ2-1, with TRBD1 as a possible D gene (5 bases). The CDR3 runs 12 residues. Trimming took 3 bases from V and 9 from J, leaving 9 bases between them. The CDR3 DNA reads TGTGCCAGCAGTTTGACACAGGTTGAGCAGTTCTTC. Encoded protein: CASSLTQVEQFF.

The CDR3 sequence: CASSTGTSGYEQYF. The CDR3 DNA sequence: TGTGCCAGCAGCACCGGGACTAGCGGCTACGAGCAGTACTTC. The chain uses TRBV5-4 and TRBJ2-7; 11 nucleotides match TRBD2. This CDR3 contains 14 residues. CDR1 and CDR2 from the germline V gene are SGHNT and YYREEE (reference sequence). Germline trimming cut 4 bases from V and 3 bases from J; bases unmatched to any gene: 3.

The chain uses TRBV4-1 and TRBJ1-5, with D hard to call. Germline assignment: CDR1 MGHRA and CDR2 YSYEKL. V dropped 0 bases and J dropped 6 bases, with 9 bases sitting between them. The CDR3 is made up of 14 amino acids. The CDR3 DNA reads TGCGCCAGCAGCCAAGATTGGGTGGCTCAGCCCCAGCATTTT. Amino acids: CASSQDWVAQPQHF.

The rearrangement links TRBV29-1 to TRBJ1-1; D gene ambiguous. The germline gives CDR1 SQVTM, CDR2 ANQGSEA. The CDR3 has 9 residues. With 7 bases removed from V and 3 bases from J, the gap between germline ends came to 3 bases. In DNA form, the CDR3 reads TGCAGCGCCGACACTGAAGCTTTCTTT. Protein product: CSADTEAFF.

The chain uses TRBV9 and TRBJ2-1, with D perhaps matching TRBD2 (5 bases). The germline gives CDR1 SGDLS, CDR2 YYNGEE. This CDR3 has 14 amino acids. V gave up 6 bases and J gave up 7 bases, with 17 bases separating them. The CDR3 DNA reads as TGTGCCAGCAACGCGGACTCAATACTGAATGAGCAGTTCTTC. Its translation: CASNADSILNEQFF.

The chain employs TRBV6-2 or TRBV6-3 and TRBJ1-1, with D hard to call. V lost 3 bases to trimming and J lost 7 bases, with 6 bases between them. The germline V gene has CDR1 MNHEY and CDR2 SVGEGT. This CDR3 is built from 11 residues. CDR3 amino acids: CASSYPDEAFF. Here the CDR3 DNA reads TGTGCCAGCAGTTATCCGGATGAAGCTTTCTTT.

This clonotype was detected once. CDR3 nucleotide sequence: TGTGCCAGCAGCTTAGCTAGCGGGATACAGTTCTTC. Translated, it gives CASSLASGIQFF. The chain is built from TRBV11-2 and TRBJ2-1; the match to TRBD2 covers 9 bases. This CDR3 has 12 residues. Germline V gene data show CDR1 as SGHAT and CDR2 as FQNNGV. J was trimmed by 13 bases and V by 1 base; bases with no gene match: 2.

This rearrangement joins TRBV3-1 to TRBJ1-1; no clear D. V lost 4 bases, J lost 6 bases, and 9 bases lay in between. CDR1 and CDR2 from the germline V gene are LGHDT and YNNKEL (reference sequence). The CDR3 covers 12 residues. CDR3 protein: CASSPLGAEAFF. CDR3 in DNA: TGTGCCAGCAGCCCCCTTGGTGCTGAAGCTTTCTTT.

The chain links TRBV30 to TRBJ2-1; 8 bases map to TRBD2. The J segment lost 3 bases and the V segment lost 2 bases, leaving 3 bases of the junction unmatched. From germline, CDR1 is GTSNPN and CDR2 SVGIG (reference sequence). The CDR3 extends over 14 amino acids. The CDR3 DNA reads TGTGCCTGGAGTATCGGGACTAGCTACAATGAGCAGTTCTTC. The encoded protein is CAWSIGTSYNEQFF. Filled out from reference TRBV30 and TRBJ2-1, the complete variable domain reads SQTIHQWPATLVQPVGSPLSLECTVEGTSNPNLYWYRQAAGRGLQLLFYSVGIGQISSEVPQNLSASRPQDRQFILSSKKLLLSDSGFYLCAWSIGTSYNEQFFGPGTRLTVL.

V is TRBV18 and J is TRBJ2-1; D not resolved. CDR1 and CDR2 from the germline V gene are KGHSH and LQKENI. The V gene lost 3 bases and the J gene lost 5 bases, with 8 bases spanning the gap. The CDR3 contains 13 residues. CDR3 region: CASSPTPDNEQFF. For the CDR3, the DNA is TGTGCCAGCTCACCGACCCCGGACAATGAGCAGTTCTTC.

V usage is TRBV9 and J usage is TRBJ2-7, with D perhaps matching TRBD2 (6 bases). Germline V gene lookup returns CDR1 SGDLS and CDR2 YYNGEE. The CDR3 length is 14 residues. Trimming stripped 3 bases from V and 3 bases from J, with 13 bases between. CDR3 in DNA: TGTGCCAGCAGCGCGGGACTGGAGAACTACGAGCAGTACTTC. It translates to CASSAGLENYEQYF.

This chain connects TRBV7-8 to TRBJ2-7; no clear D. V was clipped by 1 base and J by 5 bases, with 18 bases between them. There are 16 residues in the CDR3. Per germline, CDR1 SGHVS and CDR2 FQNEAQ. CDR3 amino acids: CASSLVIIRAGDEQYF. Here the CDR3 DNA reads TGTGCCAGCAGCTTAGTCATCATCCGGGCTGGGGACGAGCAGTACTTC.

The gene calls are TRBV25-1 and TRBJ2-1; 10 bases fit TRBD2. The V gene end was trimmed by 3 bases and the J gene end by 7 bases; junction bases not matched to a gene: 6. The CDR3 is 15 residues long. The germline V gene encodes CDR1 MGHDK and CDR2 SYGVNS. In nucleotides, the CDR3 is TGTGCCAGCAGTGAGATTACTAGCGGGGCAAATGAGCAGTTCTTC. Translation: CASSEITSGANEQFF.

The chain is built from TRBV9 and TRBJ2-7, with D possibly TRBD1 on 5 matching bases. Germline-derived CDR1 and CDR2 are SGDLS and YYNGEE. Deletions cut 7 bases from V and 6 bases from J, with 14 bases between. This CDR3 contains 12 residues. The CDR3 here is CASALGAGEQYF. The CDR3 region has the DNA TGTGCCAGCGCTCTTGGGGCAGGCGAGCAGTACTTC.

The chain joins TRBV6-5 to TRBJ2-3; 9 nucleotides agree with TRBD2. V lost 4 bases and J lost 5; bases outside the gene matches: 4. CDR3 length: 14 residues. Germline V lookup: CDR1 MNHEY, CDR2 SVGAGI. CDR3 nucleotide sequence: TGTGCCAGCAGTTTAATACTAGCGGGAGATACGCAGTATTTT. Protein product: CASSLILAGDTQYF.

The rearrangement uses TRBV4-1 and TRBJ2-3; D is possibly TRBD2 (6 bases). The CDR3 consists of 16 residues. V was shortened by 1 base and J by 2 bases, with 13 bases between the two germline ends. The germline gives CDR1 MGHRA, CDR2 YSYEKL. The DNA of the CDR3 is TGCGCCAGCAGCCAAGGGGTAGCGGAGGTCACAGATACGCAGTATTTT. It specifies CASSQGVAEVTDTQYF.

The chain has TRBV9 and TRBJ2-3, with 7 bases lining up with TRBD2. The germline V gene has CDR1 SGDLS and CDR2 YYNGEE. The CDR3 extends over 16 amino acids. The J segment lost 3 bases and the V segment lost 0 bases, leaving 7 bases of the junction unmatched. CDR3 DNA: TGTGCCAGCAGCGTAGAGGCGGGAGTGGGGACAGATACGCAGTATTTT. Translated, it gives CASSVEAGVGTDTQYF.